This T cell receptor beta chain is drawn from a study of blood T cells in healthy people across ages. It was with a sample-barcoded 5' primer and a J-beta primer mix that a second PCR of about 6 to 12 cycles was run. TCRdb analysed the 5' RACE reads with MiXCR anew, one entry per CDR3 protein. The profile shows about 640,000 distinct CDR3 sequences, roughly 50% of them singletons. The CDR3 consists of 15 residues. The V gene lost 2 bases and the J gene lost 0 bases, with 11 bases spanning the gap. Germline loops: CDR1 DFQATT, CDR2 SNEGSKA (reference sequence). The sequencing input was blood. This sequence originates from a man aged 60 to 75 in good health. This chain links TRBV20-1 with TRBJ2-1; D perhaps matches TRBD2 (6 bases). In DNA form, the CDR3 reads TGCAGTGCTAGACTTGTCGGGAGCTCCTACAATGAGCAGTTCTTC. This codes for CSARLVGSSYNEQFF.